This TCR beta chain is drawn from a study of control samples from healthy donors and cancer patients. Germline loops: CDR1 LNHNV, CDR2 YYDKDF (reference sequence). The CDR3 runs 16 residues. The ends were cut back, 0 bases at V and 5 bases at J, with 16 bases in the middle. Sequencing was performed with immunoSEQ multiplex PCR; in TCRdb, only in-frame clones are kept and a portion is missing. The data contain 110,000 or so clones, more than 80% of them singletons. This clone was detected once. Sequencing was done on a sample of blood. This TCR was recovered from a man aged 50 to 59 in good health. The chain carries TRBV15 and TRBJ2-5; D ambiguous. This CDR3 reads CATSRDRSPSGETQYF. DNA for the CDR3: TGTGCCACCAGCAGAGATAGATCGCCCTCCGGGGAGACCCAGTACTTC. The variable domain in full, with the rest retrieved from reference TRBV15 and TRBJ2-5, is DAMVIQNPRYQVTQFGKPVTLSCSQTLNHNVMYWYQQKSSQAPKLLFHYYDKDFNNEADTPDNFQSRRPNTSFCFLDIRSPGLGDTAMYLCATSRDRSPSGETQYFGPGTRLLVL.